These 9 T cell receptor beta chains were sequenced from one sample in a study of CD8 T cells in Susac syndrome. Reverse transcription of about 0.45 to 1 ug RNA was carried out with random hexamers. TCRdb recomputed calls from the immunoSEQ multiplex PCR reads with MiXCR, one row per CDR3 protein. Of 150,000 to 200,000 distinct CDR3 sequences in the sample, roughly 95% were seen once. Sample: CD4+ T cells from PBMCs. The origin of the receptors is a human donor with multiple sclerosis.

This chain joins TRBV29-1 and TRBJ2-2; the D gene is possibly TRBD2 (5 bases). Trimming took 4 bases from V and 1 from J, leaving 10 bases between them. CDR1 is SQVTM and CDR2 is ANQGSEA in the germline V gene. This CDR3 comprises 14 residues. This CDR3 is CSVVSGVNTGELFF. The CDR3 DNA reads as TGCAGCGTTGTTTCCGGGGTGAACACCGGGGAGCTGTTTTTT.

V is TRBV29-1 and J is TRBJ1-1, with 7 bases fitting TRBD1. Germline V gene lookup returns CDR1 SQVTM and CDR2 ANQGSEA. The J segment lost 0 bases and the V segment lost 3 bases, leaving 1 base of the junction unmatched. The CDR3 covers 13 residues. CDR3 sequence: CSVEGQMNTEAFF. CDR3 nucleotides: TGCAGCGTTGAGGGACAGATGAACACTGAAGCTTTCTTT.

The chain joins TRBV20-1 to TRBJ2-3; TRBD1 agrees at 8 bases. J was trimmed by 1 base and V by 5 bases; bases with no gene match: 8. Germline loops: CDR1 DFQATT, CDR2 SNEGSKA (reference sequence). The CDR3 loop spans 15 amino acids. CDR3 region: CSASNPQGGTDTQYF. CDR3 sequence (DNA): TGCAGTGCTTCTAACCCACAGGGGGGCACAGATACGCAGTATTTT.

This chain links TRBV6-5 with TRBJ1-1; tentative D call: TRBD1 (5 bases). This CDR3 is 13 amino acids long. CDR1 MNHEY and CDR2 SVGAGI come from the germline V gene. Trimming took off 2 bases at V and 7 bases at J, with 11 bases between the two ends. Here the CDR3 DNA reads TGTGCCAGCAGTTACAGGGGTGGTGGTGAAGCTTTCTTT. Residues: CASSYRGGGEAFF.

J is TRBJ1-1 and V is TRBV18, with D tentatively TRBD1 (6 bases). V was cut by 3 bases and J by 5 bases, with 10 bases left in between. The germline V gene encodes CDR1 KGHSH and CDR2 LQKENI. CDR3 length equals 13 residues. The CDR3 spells CASSPGAKTEAFF. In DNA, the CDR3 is TGTGCCAGCTCACCGGGGGCGAAGACTGAAGCTTTCTTT.

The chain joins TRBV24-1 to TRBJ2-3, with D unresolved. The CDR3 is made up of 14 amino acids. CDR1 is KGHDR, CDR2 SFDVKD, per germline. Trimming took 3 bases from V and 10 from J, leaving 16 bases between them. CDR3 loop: CATSDPSYPIAQYF. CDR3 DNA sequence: TGTGCCACCAGTGATCCAAGCTATCCCATAGCGCAGTATTTT.

CDR3 in DNA: TGCAGTGTTAGCCTGCAGCGCCAAGAGACCCAGTACTTC. Amino acid sequence: CSVSLQRQETQYF. V and J are TRBV20-1 and TRBJ2-5, with D unclear. V was shortened by 7 bases and J by 1 base, with 13 bases between the two germline ends. The germline V gene encodes CDR1 DFQATT and CDR2 SNEGSKA (reference sequence). The CDR3 consists of 13 residues.

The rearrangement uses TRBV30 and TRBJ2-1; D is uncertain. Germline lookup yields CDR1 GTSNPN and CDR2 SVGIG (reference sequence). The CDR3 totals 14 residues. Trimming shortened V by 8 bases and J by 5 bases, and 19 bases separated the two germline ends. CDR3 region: CAALGTPNHNEQFF. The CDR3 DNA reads TGTGCCGCCCTCGGAACTCCAAACCACAATGAGCAGTTCTTC.

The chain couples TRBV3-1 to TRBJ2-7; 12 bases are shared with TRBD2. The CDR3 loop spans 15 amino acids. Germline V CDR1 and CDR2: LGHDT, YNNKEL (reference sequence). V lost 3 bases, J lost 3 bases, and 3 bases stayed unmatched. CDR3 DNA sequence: TGTGCCAGCAGCCAGAGGGGACTAGCGGGCTACGAGCAGTACTTC. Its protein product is CASSQRGLAGYEQYF.